This passage covers 3 T cell receptor beta chains from one sample sequenced in a study of blood T cell repertoires in COVID-19. Method: immunoSEQ multiplex PCR; TCRdb's copy keeps in-frame clones and lacks some. This table holds some 200,000 clones, around 86% found once. Sequencing was performed on peripheral blood. These receptors all come from a man between 65 and 85 years old with acute or convalescent COVID-19.

The V and J genes are TRBV24-1 and TRBJ2-1; tentative D call: TRBD2 (6 bases). Looked up from germline, CDR1 is KGHDR and CDR2 is SFDVKD. Between the trimmed V and J ends, which lost 4 bases and 2 bases, there was a span of 14 bases. CDR3 length: 16 residues. CDR3: CATSDRRGGTYNEQFF. CDR3 nucleotide sequence: TGTGCCACCAGTGACCGGCGGGGCGGGACCTACAATGAGCAGTTCTTC.

This chain links TRBV28 with TRBJ2-1, with 14 bases lining up with TRBD2. Germline loops: CDR1 MDHEN, CDR2 SYDVKM. J gave up 3 bases and V 5 bases, and 3 bases lay outside the gene matches. The CDR3 extends over 16 amino acids. This CDR3 is CASSVTSGGVYNEQFF. CDR3 sequence (DNA): TGTGCCAGCAGTGTGACTAGCGGGGGGGTCTACAATGAGCAGTTCTTC.

This clone was seen more than once but under ten times. V is TRBV3-1 (or the pseudogene TRBV3-2) and J is TRBJ1-1; possible D gene TRBD1, 6 bases. Germline V gene sequence: CDR1 LGHDT, CDR2 YNNKEL (reference sequence). V was pared by 5 bases and J by 5 bases, with 18 bases between. The CDR3 covers 15 residues. The CDR3 protein is CASSSGVTTVTEAFF. The DNA for the CDR3 is TGTGCCAGCAGCTCAGGGGTTACGACGGTTACTGAAGCTTTCTTT.